The rows below give T cell receptor beta chains drawn from one sample of a study of T cell changes during pregnancy in multiple sclerosis. Profiling relied on immunoSEQ multiplex PCR, and the TCRdb table lists in-frame clones only, not all of them. This sample has 40,000 to 45,000 clones, with around 93% found just once. Specimen: CD4+ T cells from peripheral blood mononuclear cells, collected in the third trimester of pregnancy. These receptors all stem from a female donor with multiple sclerosis, enrolled in a pregnancy study. Each CDR3 is given with its conserved first and last residue. Fields, in order: CDR3 protein, CDR3 DNA, J gene, V gene, clone size, D gene. D genes are given only for firm matches. Expanded clones are given a class, and other clones once, few, many or no size at all.

CDR3aa: CASSQGQTLNTEAFF
CDR3nt: TGCGCCAGCAGCCAGGGACAAACCTTGAACACTGAAGCTTTCTTT
j_gene: TRBJ1-1
v_gene: TRBV4-1
abundance: NA
d_gene: NA

CDR3aa: CASRRTGVETQYF
CDR3nt: TGTGCCAGCAGGCGGACAGGAGTCGAGACCCAGTACTTC
j_gene: TRBJ2-5
v_gene: TRBV6-1
abundance: NA
d_gene: TRBD1

CDR3aa: CASSHPLTSGRRSEQYF
CDR3nt: TGTGCCAGCAGCCATCCGTTGACTAGCGGGAGGAGGAGCGAGCAGTACTTC
j_gene: TRBJ2-7
v_gene: TRBV14
abundance: NA
d_gene: TRBD2

CDR3aa: CASSLAAGGAGTEAFF
CDR3nt: TGTGCCAGCAGCTTAGCGGCAGGGGGCGCGGGCACTGAAGCTTTCTTT
j_gene: TRBJ1-1
v_gene: TRBV7-2
abundance: NA
d_gene: TRBD1

CDR3aa: CASSLVAANTEAFF
CDR3nt: TGTGCCAGCAGCTTAGTGGCGGCGAACACTGAAGCTTTCTTT
j_gene: TRBJ1-1
v_gene: TRBV7-9
abundance: NA
d_gene: NA

CDR3aa: CASSQMPGGGYTF
CDR3nt: TGTGCCAGCAGCCAGATGCCTGGAGGTGGCTACACCTTC
j_gene: TRBJ1-2
v_gene: TRBV14
abundance: NA
d_gene: NA

CDR3aa: CASSPGLLIASTDTQYF
CDR3nt: TGTGCCAGCAGCCCGGGACTGCTAATAGCTAGCACAGATACGCAGTATTTT
j_gene: TRBJ2-3
v_gene: TRBV5-6
abundance: NA
d_gene: NA

CDR3aa: CASSNGGVGDTQYF
CDR3nt: TGCGCCAGCAGCAACGGGGGTGTGGGAGATACGCAGTATTTT
j_gene: TRBJ2-3
v_gene: TRBV5-1
abundance: NA
d_gene: NA

CDR3aa: CASSVAVGTSGIPEQFF
CDR3nt: TGTGCCAGCAGCGTAGCGGTCGGGACTAGCGGGATCCCTGAGCAGTTCTTC
j_gene: TRBJ2-1
v_gene: TRBV9
abundance: NA
d_gene: TRBD2

CDR3aa: CASSLNPAGLGQDTQYF
CDR3nt: TGTGCCAGCAGCTTAAACCCCGCGGGACTAGGTCAAGATACGCAGTATTTT
j_gene: TRBJ2-3
v_gene: TRBV7-2
abundance: NA
d_gene: TRBD2

CDR3aa: CASSRARTSYNEQFF
CDR3nt: TGTGCCAGCAGCCGAGCGAGGACTTCCTACAATGAGCAGTTCTTC
j_gene: TRBJ2-1
v_gene: TRBV11-3
abundance: NA
d_gene: NA

CDR3aa: CAIRPTGIGEAFF
CDR3nt: TGTGCCATCAGGCCTACAGGGATCGGTGAAGCTTTCTTT
j_gene: TRBJ1-1
v_gene: TRBV10-3
abundance: NA
d_gene: NA

CDR3aa: CASSLSRAGRNEQFF
CDR3nt: TGTGCCAGCAGCTTAAGTCGTGCAGGGCGGAATGAGCAGTTCTTC
j_gene: TRBJ2-1
v_gene: TRBV7-3
abundance: once
d_gene: NA

CDR3aa: CSVVADSYEQYF
CDR3nt: TGCAGCGTGGTAGCGGACTCCTACGAGCAGTACTTC
j_gene: TRBJ2-7
v_gene: TRBV29-1
abundance: NA
d_gene: NA

CDR3aa: CASSGTGTGGYSGNTIYF
CDR3nt: TGTGCCAGCAGTGGAACCGGGACAGGGGGATACTCTGGAAACACCATATATTTT
j_gene: TRBJ1-3
v_gene: TRBV6-1
abundance: NA
d_gene: TRBD1

CDR3aa: CASSYILAGGTDTQYF
CDR3nt: TGTGCCAGCAGCTACATACTAGCGGGAGGGACAGATACGCAGTATTTT
j_gene: TRBJ2-3
v_gene: TRBV7-2
abundance: once
d_gene: TRBD2

CDR3aa: CASSLDQRQGRGNIQYF
CDR3nt: TGTGCCAGCAGCTTAGACCAAAGACAGGGGCGAGGGAACATTCAGTACTTC
j_gene: TRBJ2-4
v_gene: TRBV11-2
abundance: NA
d_gene: TRBD1

CDR3aa: CAISESHSMNTEAFF
CDR3nt: TGTGCCATCAGTGAGTCTCACAGCATGAACACTGAAGCTTTCTTT
j_gene: TRBJ1-1
v_gene: TRBV10-3
abundance: few
d_gene: NA

CDR3aa: CASSYEETQYF
CDR3nt: TGTGCCAGCAGTTACGAGGAGACCCAGTACTTC
j_gene: TRBJ2-5
v_gene: TRBV6-6
abundance: NA
d_gene: NA

CDR3aa: CASSPGLAGANEQFF
CDR3nt: TGCGCCAGCAGCCCCGGACTAGCGGGAGCCAATGAGCAGTTCTTC
j_gene: TRBJ2-1
v_gene: TRBV5-1
abundance: NA
d_gene: TRBD2

CDR3aa: CASSLLRDSQETQYF
CDR3nt: TGTGCCAGCAGCTTGCTACGCGACAGTCAAGAGACCCAGTACTTC
j_gene: TRBJ2-5
v_gene: TRBV5-4
abundance: NA
d_gene: NA

CDR3aa: CASSPGGPKGDTQYF
CDR3nt: TGTGCCAGCAGCCCCGGGGGGCCCAAGGGAGATACGCAGTATTTT
j_gene: TRBJ2-3
v_gene: TRBV7-2
abundance: NA
d_gene: NA

CDR3aa: CSVREPGNSPLHF
CDR3nt: TGCAGCGTTAGGGAACCGGGGAATTCACCCCTCCACTTT
j_gene: TRBJ1-6
v_gene: TRBV29-1
abundance: NA
d_gene: NA

CDR3aa: CASSVRVGWDTQYF
CDR3nt: TGTGCCAGCAGCGTGCGGGTTGGATGGGATACGCAGTATTTT
j_gene: TRBJ2-3
v_gene: TRBV9
abundance: NA
d_gene: NA

CDR3aa: CASRGGNRDRGADTQYF
CDR3nt: TGTGCCAGCAGGGGGGGGAACCGGGACAGGGGTGCAGATACGCAGTATTTT
j_gene: TRBJ2-3
v_gene: TRBV11-3
abundance: NA
d_gene: TRBD1

CDR3aa: CASSLEGLAGALIYEQYF
CDR3nt: TGTGCCAGCAGCTTAGAAGGCCTAGCGGGAGCCCTCATCTACGAGCAGTACTTC
j_gene: TRBJ2-7
v_gene: TRBV7-8
abundance: NA
d_gene: TRBD2

CDR3aa: CASSQGVLADYGYTF
CDR3nt: TGCGCCAGCAGCCAAGGGGTCCTCGCGGACTATGGCTACACCTTC
j_gene: TRBJ1-2
v_gene: TRBV4-3
abundance: NA
d_gene: NA

CDR3aa: CASSPDSGFYNEQFF
CDR3nt: TGTGCCAGCAGCCCCGACTCCGGGTTCTACAATGAGCAGTTCTTC
j_gene: TRBJ2-1
v_gene: TRBV9
abundance: NA
d_gene: NA